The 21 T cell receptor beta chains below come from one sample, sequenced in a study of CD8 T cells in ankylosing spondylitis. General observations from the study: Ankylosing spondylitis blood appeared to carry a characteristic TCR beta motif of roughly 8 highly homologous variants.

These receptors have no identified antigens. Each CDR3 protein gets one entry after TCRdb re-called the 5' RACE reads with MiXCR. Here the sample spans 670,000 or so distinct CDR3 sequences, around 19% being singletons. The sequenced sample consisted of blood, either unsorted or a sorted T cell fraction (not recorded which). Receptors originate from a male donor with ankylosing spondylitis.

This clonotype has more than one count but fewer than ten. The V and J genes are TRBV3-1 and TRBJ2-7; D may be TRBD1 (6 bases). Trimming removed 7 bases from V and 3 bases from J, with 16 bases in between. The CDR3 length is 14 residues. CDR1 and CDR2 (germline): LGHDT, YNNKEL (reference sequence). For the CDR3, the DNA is TGTGCCAGCACCCCGCAGACAGGTGACTACGAGCAGTACTTC. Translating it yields CASTPQTGDYEQYF.

Written as DNA, the CDR3 is TGCGCCAGCAGCCCCGTTGAGGCAGAGACCCAGTACTTC. Its translation: CASSPVEAETQYF. The V call is TRBV5-1, the J call TRBJ2-5; D gene uncertain. Per the germline V gene, CDR1 is SGHRS and CDR2 is YFSETQ. The CDR3 spans 13 residues. Between the trimmed V and J ends, which lost 4 bases and 4 bases, there was a span of 11 bases.

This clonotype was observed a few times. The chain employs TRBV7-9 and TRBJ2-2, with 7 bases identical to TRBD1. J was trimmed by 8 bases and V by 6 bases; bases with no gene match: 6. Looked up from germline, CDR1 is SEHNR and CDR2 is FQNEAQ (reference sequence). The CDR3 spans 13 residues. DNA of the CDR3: TGTGCCAGCAGACCTACAGGGGAGGGGGAGCTGTTTTTT. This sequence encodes CASRPTGEGELFF.

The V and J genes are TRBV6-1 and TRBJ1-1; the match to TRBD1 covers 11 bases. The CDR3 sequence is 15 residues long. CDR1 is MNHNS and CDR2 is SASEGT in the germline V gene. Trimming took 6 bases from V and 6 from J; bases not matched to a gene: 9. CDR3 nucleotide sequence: TGTGCCAGCAGACCGGGACAGGGGGTGGAGGCTGAAGCTTTCTTT. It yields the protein CASRPGQGVEAEAFF.

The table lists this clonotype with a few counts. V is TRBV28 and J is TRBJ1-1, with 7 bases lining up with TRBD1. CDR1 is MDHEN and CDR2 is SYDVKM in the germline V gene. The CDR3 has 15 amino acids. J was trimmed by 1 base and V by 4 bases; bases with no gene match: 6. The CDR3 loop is CASSSEGAGNTEAFF. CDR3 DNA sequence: TGTGCCAGCAGTTCTGAGGGGGCTGGGAACACTGAAGCTTTCTTT. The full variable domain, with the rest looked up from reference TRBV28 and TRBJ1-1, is DVKVTQSSRYLVKRTGEKVFLECVQDMDHENMFWYRQDPGLGLRLIYFSYDVKMKEKGDIPEGYSVSREKKERFSLILESASTNQTSMYLCASSSEGAGNTEAFFGQGTRLTVV.

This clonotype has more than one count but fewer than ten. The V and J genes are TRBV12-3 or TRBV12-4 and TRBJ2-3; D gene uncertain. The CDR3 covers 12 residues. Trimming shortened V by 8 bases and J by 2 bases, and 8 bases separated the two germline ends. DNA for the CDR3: TGTGCCAGCGGTCTAAACACAGATACGCAGTATTTT. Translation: CASGLNTDTQYF.

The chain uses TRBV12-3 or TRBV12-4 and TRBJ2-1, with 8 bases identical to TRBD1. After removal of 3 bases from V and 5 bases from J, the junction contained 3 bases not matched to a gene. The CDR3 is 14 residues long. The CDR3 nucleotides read TGTGCCAGCAGTTTTGAGGACAGGGACAATGAGCAGTTCTTC. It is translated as CASSFEDRDNEQFF.

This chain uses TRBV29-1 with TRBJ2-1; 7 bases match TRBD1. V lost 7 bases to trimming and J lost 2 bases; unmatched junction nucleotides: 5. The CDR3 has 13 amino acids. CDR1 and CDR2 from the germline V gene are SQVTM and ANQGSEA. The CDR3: CSARTGPYNEQFF. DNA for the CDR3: TGCAGCGCGCGGACAGGACCCTACAATGAGCAGTTCTTC.

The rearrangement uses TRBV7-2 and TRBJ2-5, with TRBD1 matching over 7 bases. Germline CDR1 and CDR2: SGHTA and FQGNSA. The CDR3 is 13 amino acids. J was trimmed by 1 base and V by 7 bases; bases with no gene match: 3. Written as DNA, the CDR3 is TGTGCCAGCACCGGGGACAGCCAAGAGACCCAGTACTTC. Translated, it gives CASTGDSQETQYF.

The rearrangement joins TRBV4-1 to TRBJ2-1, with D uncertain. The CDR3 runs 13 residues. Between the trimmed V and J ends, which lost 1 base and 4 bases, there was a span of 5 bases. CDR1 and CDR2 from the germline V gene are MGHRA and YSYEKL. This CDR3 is CASSQVRYNEQFF. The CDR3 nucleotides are TGCGCCAGCAGCCAAGTGCGGTACAATGAGCAGTTCTTC.

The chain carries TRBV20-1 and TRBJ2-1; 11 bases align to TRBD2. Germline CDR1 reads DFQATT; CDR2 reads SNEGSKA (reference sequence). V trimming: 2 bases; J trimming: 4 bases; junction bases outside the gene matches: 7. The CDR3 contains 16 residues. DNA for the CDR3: TGCAGTGCTAGATCGGCTAGCGGGAGGTCTTACAATGAGCAGTTCTTC. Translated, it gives CSARSASGRSYNEQFF.

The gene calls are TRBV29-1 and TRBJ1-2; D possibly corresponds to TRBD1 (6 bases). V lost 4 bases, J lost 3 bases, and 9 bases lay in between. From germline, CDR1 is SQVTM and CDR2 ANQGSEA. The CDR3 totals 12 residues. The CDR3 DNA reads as TGCAGCGTTGGACAGGCGGACTATGGCTACACCTTC. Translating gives CSVGQADYGYTF.

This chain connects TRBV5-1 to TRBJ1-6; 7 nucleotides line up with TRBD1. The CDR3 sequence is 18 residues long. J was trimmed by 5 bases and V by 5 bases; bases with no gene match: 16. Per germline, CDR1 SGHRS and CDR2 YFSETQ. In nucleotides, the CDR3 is TGCGCCAGCAGTAAGGAAGGATCTCTGGGACAGCATAATTCACCCCTCCACTTT. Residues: CASSKEGSLGQHNSPLHF. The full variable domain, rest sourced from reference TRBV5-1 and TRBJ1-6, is KAGVTQTPRYLIKTRGQQVTLSCSPISGHRSVSWYQQTPGQGLQFLFEYFSETQRNKGNFPGRFSGRQFSNSRSEMNVSTLELGDSALYLCASSKEGSLGQHNSPLHFGNGTRLTVT.

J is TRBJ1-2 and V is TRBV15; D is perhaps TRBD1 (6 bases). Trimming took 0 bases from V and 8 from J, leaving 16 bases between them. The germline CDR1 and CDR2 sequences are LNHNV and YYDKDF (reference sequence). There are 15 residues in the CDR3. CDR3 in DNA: TGTGCCACCAGCAGAGAATCAGGCAGGGGAGGCGGCTACACCTTC. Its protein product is CATSRESGRGGGYTF.

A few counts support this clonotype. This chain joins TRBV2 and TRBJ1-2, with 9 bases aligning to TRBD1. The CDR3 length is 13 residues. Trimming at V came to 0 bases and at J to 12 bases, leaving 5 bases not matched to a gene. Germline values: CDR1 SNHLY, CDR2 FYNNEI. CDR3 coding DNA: TGTGCCAGCAGTGAAGCCAGACAGGGGGTAAACACCTTC. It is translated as CASSEARQGVNTF.

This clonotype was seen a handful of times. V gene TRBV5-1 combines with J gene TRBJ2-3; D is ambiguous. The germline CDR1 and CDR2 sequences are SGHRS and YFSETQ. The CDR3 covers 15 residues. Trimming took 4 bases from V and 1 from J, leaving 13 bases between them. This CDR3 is CASSPPSVGTDTQYF. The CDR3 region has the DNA TGCGCCAGCAGCCCCCCCAGCGTGGGCACAGATACGCAGTATTTT.

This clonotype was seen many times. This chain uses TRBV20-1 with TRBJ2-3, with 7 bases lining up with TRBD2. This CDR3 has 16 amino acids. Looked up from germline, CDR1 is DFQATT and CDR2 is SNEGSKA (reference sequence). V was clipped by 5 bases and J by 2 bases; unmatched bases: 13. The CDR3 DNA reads TGCAGTGCTCCTCTAGGCGCAGCGGGGATCACAGATACGCAGTATTTT. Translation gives CSAPLGAAGITDTQYF.

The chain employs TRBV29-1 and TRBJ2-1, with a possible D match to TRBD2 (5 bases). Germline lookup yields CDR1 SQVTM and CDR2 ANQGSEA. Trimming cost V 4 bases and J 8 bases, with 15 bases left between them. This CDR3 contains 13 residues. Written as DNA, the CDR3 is TGCAGCGTTGGACCGGACCTCGGGGATGAGCAGTTCTTC. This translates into CSVGPDLGDEQFF.

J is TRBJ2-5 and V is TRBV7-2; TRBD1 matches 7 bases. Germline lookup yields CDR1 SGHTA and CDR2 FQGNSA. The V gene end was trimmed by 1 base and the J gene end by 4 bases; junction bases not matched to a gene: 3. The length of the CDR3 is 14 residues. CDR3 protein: CASSLGGGSETQYF. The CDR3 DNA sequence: TGTGCCAGCAGCTTAGGAGGGGGCTCAGAGACCCAGTACTTC.

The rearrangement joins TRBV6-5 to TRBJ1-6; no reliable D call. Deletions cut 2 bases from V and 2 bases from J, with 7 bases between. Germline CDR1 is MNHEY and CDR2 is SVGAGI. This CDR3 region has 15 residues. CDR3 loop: CASSYTDPYNSPLHF. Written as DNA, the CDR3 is TGTGCCAGCAGTTACACCGACCCCTATAATTCACCCCTCCACTTT.

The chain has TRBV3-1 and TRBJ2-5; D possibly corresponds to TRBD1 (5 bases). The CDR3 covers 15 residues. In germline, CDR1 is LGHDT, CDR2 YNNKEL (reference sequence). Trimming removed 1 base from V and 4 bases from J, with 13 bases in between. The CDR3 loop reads CASSQASREGETQYF. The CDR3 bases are TGTGCCAGCAGCCAAGCCAGCAGGGAAGGAGAGACCCAGTACTTC.